The rows below give T cell receptor beta chains drawn from one sample of a study of blood T cell repertoires in COVID-19. Some clones are missing from TCRdb's copy, which holds only in-frame ones; the method was immunoSEQ multiplex PCR. Of some 49,000 clones in the sample, 85% were seen once. Source material: peripheral blood. The receptors were gathered from a human donor in a cohort sampled during active COVID-19. The CDR3 runs from the conserved cysteine through the conserved F or W. D genes are given only for firm matches. Some rows have no size entry. The others give once, few or many, or a class for an expanded clone.

d_call clone_size j_call v_call cdr3_nt cdr3_aa
TRBD1 NA TRBJ2-1 TRBV10-3 TGTGCCATCAGTGAGAGACTCGACAGGGTGGGAAATGAGCAGTTCTTC CAISERLDRVGNEQFF
TRBD1 NA TRBJ1-5 TRBV7-9 TGTGCCAGCAGCTTCGGGAAGGGGGCGGATCAGCCCCAGCATTTT CASSFGKGADQPQHF
NA NA TRBJ2-7 TRBV5-1 TGCGCCAGCAGCGAGCAAGACAGGGGAGGGTACGAGCAGTACTTC CASSEQDRGGYEQYF
TRBD2 once TRBJ2-1 TRBV4-2 TGTGCCAGCAGCCAAGTAAGCGGGAGGGCCATTGGGAATGAGCAGTTCTTC CASSQVSGRAIGNEQFF
NA NA TRBJ2-2 TRBV12-3/TRBV12-4 TGTGCCAGCAGCCCTCAAATCGGCGGGGAGCTGTTTTTT CASSPQIGGELFF
NA NA TRBJ2-1 TRBV3-1/TRBV3-2 TGTGCCAGCAGCCAGTTAGAGTCGTACGATGAGCAGTTCTTC CASSQLESYDEQFF
NA NA TRBJ2-7 TRBV10-1 TGCGCCAGCAGTGAGACAGGTTCGAGCTCCTACGAGCAGTACTTC CASSETGSSSYEQYF
NA NA TRBJ1-5 TRBV6-1 TGTGCCAGCAGTGAAGGGGGAGGCAATCAGCCCCAGCATTTT CASSEGGGNQPQHF
NA few TRBJ2-1 TRBV7-2 TGTGCCAGCAGCTCCCGACGGGATATCAATGAGCAGTTCTTC CASSSRRDINEQFF
NA NA TRBJ2-1 TRBV29-1 TGCAGTTCTCGGGGTAGCTCTTCAAGCTCCTACAATGAGCAGTTCTTC CSSRGSSSSSYNEQFF
NA once TRBJ2-1 TRBV2 TGTGCCAGCTTAAGACTCCTAGACTACAATGAGCAGTTCTTC CASLRLLDYNEQFF
NA NA TRBJ2-3 TRBV20-1 TGCAGTGCTAGTTACGGACAGAGCACAGATACGCAGTATTTT CSASYGQSTDTQYF
TRBD2 NA TRBJ2-7 TRBV6-5 TGTGCCAGCAGTTACTCAGGGGCGGGAGGCCGATACGAGCAGTACTTC CASSYSGAGGRYEQYF
NA NA TRBJ2-3 TRBV29-1 TGCAGCGTTCTGCAGGAAGCCACGCAGTATTTT CSVLQEATQYF
NA NA TRBJ2-7 TRBV27 TGTGCCAGCAAAGTCCGGGTAACAACCTACGAGCAGTACTTC CASKVRVTTYEQYF